Listed below are T cell receptor beta chains from one sample, sequenced in a study of T cells after yellow fever vaccination. TCRdb re-derived calls from the 5' RACE reads in MiXCR, one entry per CDR3 protein. This repertoire shows 300,000 or so distinct CDR3 sequences, 3% to 4.5% found once; its top ten account for more than 20%. Sequencing was performed on PBMCs, taken 5 days after the yellow fever booster vaccination. These receptors were collected from a man aged 18-30 years who received the YFV17D yellow fever vaccine. Both conserved end residues are part of each CDR3. The D gene is left open where the match is weak. Where a row states a size, it is once, few, many or the class of an expanded clone; other rows omit it.

v_gene	j_gene	abundance	d_gene	CDR3aa	CDR3nt
TRBV4-1	TRBJ1-1	NA	NA	CASKNILALPEAFF	TGCGCCAGCAAAAACATATTGGCCCTACCTGAAGCTTTCTTT
TRBV27	TRBJ2-3	few	NA	CASSLIGKMGDTQYF	TGTGCCAGCAGTTTAATAGGGAAGATGGGGGATACGCAGTATTTT
TRBV4-1	TRBJ1-4	many	NA	CASSQEVAQTNEKLFF	TGCGCCAGCAGCCAAGAAGTAGCACAGACTAATGAAAAACTGTTTTTT
TRBV7-2	TRBJ2-7	NA	NA	CASSPLTSRGEQYF	TGTGCCAGCAGCCCCCTGACCTCGAGAGGGGAGCAGTACTTC
TRBV19	TRBJ2-2	NA	TRBD1	CASSIGTGVLTRELFF	TGTGCCAGTAGTATTGGGACAGGGGTCTTAACCCGGGAGCTGTTTTTT
TRBV7-9	TRBJ1-1	NA	NA	CASSLDTGPEAFF	TGTGCCAGCAGCTTAGATACAGGGCCTGAAGCTTTCTTT
TRBV5-4	TRBJ1-2	few	NA	CASSPREGFTHDGYTF	TGTGCCAGCAGTCCCCGTGAGGGGTTCACCCACGATGGCTACACCTTC
TRBV7-8	TRBJ1-1	many	TRBD1	CASSVRQGVTEAFF	TGTGCCAGCAGCGTAAGACAGGGGGTGACTGAAGCTTTCTTT
TRBV12-3/TRBV12-4	TRBJ2-3	many	NA	CASSLEQLTDTQYF	TGTGCCAGCAGTTTAGAGCAACTTACAGATACGCAGTATTTT
TRBV6-1	TRBJ1-5	few	NA	CASSEQVWGNQPQHF	TGTGCCAGCAGTGAACAGGTCTGGGGCAACCAGCCCCAGCATTTT
TRBV12-5	TRBJ1-5	NA	NA	CASGISTQPQHF	TGTGCTAGTGGTATCAGCACTCAGCCCCAGCATTTT
TRBV5-6	TRBJ2-1	many	NA	CASSFIPPYNEQFF	TGTGCCAGCAGCTTTATCCCGCCCTACAATGAGCAGTTCTTC
TRBV2	TRBJ2-5	many	NA	CASSDPGHQETQYF	TGTGCCAGCAGCGATCCGGGACACCAAGAGACCCAGTACTTC
TRBV12-3/TRBV12-4	TRBJ2-3	many	NA	CASSFAGNTDTQYF	TGTGCCAGCAGTTTCGCCGGGAACACAGATACGCAGTATTTT
TRBV7-2	TRBJ1-6	many	NA	CASSLRWQGLWPLHF	TGTGCCAGCAGCTTAAGATGGCAAGGATTGTGGCCCCTCCACTTT
TRBV24-1	TRBJ2-3	NA	NA	CATSGGSPADTQYF	TGTGCCACCAGTGGGGGTTCCCCGGCGGATACGCAGTATTTT
TRBV3-1	TRBJ1-4	few	NA	CASSQGEGQPIF	TGTGCCAGCAGCCAAGGAGAGGGACAACCCATTTTT
TRBV5-5	TRBJ2-6	NA	NA	CASTWGPPGGNVLTF	TGTGCCAGCACCTGGGGACCGCCCGGGGGCAACGTCCTGACTTTC
TRBV7-2	TRBJ2-5	NA	NA	CASSLGQPETQYF	TGTGCCAGCAGCTTAGGACAGCCAGAGACCCAGTACTTC
TRBV20-1	TRBJ2-5	many	NA	CSAEGAAGKEETQYF	TGCAGTGCTGAGGGGGCCGCGGGGAAGGAGGAGACCCAGTACTTC
TRBV20-1	TRBJ1-5	NA	TRBD1	CSARVDRGRDNQPQHF	TGCAGTGCTAGAGTGGACAGGGGACGAGATAATCAGCCCCAGCATTTT
TRBV6-6	TRBJ1-2	NA	NA	CASSYSTNTPYGYTF	TGTGCCAGCAGTTACTCGACTAACACCCCCTATGGCTACACCTTC
TRBV7-8	TRBJ1-5	many	NA	CASSLGAGTGNQPQHF	TGTGCCAGCAGCTTAGGGGCAGGGACGGGCAATCAGCCCCAGCATTTT
TRBV4-2	TRBJ2-5	many	NA	CASSQGNGRAETQYF	TGTGCCAGCAGCCAAGGGAACGGTAGAGCAGAGACCCAGTACTTC
TRBV6-5	TRBJ1-2	NA	NA	CASSLSPTQNYGYTF	TGTGCCAGCAGTCTCTCACCAACTCAAAACTATGGCTACACCTTC
TRBV4-3	TRBJ2-4	NA	NA	CASSQGTVLAKNIQYF	TGCGCCAGCAGCCAAGGGACAGTACTAGCCAAAAACATTCAGTACTTC
TRBV7-2	TRBJ1-6	many	TRBD1	CASSQGQGGSPLHF	TGTGCCAGCAGCCAGGGACAGGGAGGTTCACCCCTCCACTTT
TRBV5-1	TRBJ2-5	few	TRBD2	CASSSTTSRGETQYF	TGCGCCAGCAGCTCCACGACTAGCCGAGGAGAGACCCAGTACTTC
TRBV7-2	TRBJ2-1	few	TRBD2	CASSLIRGGQSSYNEQFF	TGTGCCAGCAGCTTGATTCGGGGGGGTCAAAGCTCCTACAATGAGCAGTTCTTC
TRBV24-1	TRBJ2-7	few	NA	CATSPYEQYF	TGTGCCACCAGCCCCTACGAGCAGTACTTC
TRBV7-6	TRBJ2-7	NA	TRBD1	CASSLGGGQGKYEQYF	TGTGCCAGCAGCTTAGGAGGCGGACAGGGGAAGTACGAGCAGTACTTC
TRBV7-9	TRBJ2-1	NA	NA	CASSLVVLSSYNEQFF	TGTGCCAGCAGCTTAGTGGTCCTTAGCTCCTACAATGAGCAGTTCTTC
TRBV5-1	TRBJ1-1	NA	TRBD1	CASSPRGQGTTEAFF	TGCGCCAGCAGCCCCCGGGGACAGGGAACGACTGAAGCTTTCTTT
TRBV7-8	TRBJ2-5	few	TRBD2	CASRRRLALREDQYF	TGTGCCAGCAGGCGTAGACTAGCCCTACGGGAGGACCAGTACTTC
TRBV27	TRBJ2-1	NA	NA	CVSSLQAAVSYNEQFF	TGTGTCAGCAGTTTACAGGCTGCGGTCTCCTACAATGAGCAGTTCTTC
TRBV7-9	TRBJ1-1	NA	NA	CASTSQGQVNTEAFF	TGTGCCAGCACTTCCCAGGGGCAGGTAAACACTGAAGCTTTCTTT
TRBV7-9	TRBJ2-5	many	NA	CASSRRRGQRQETQYF	TGTGCCAGCAGCCGAAGGAGGGGGCAAAGGCAAGAGACCCAGTACTTC
TRBV7-9	TRBJ2-1	few	TRBD1	CASSLRDRGHNEQFF	TGTGCCAGCAGCTTAAGGGACAGGGGGCACAATGAGCAGTTCTTC
TRBV4-2	TRBJ2-7	NA	TRBD2	CASSPGGVEQYF	TGTGCCAGCTCACCGGGGGGGGTCGAGCAGTACTTC
TRBV7-6	TRBJ2-1	NA	NA	CASSLASANNEQFF	TGTGCCAGCAGCTTAGCGAGTGCAAACAATGAGCAGTTCTTC
TRBV4-1	TRBJ1-3	NA	NA	CASSQAPKGGNTIYF	TGCGCCAGCAGCCAAGCCCCAAAGGGGGGAAACACCATATATTTT
TRBV10-3	TRBJ2-3	many	NA	CAISEREEAGTDTQYF	TGTGCCATCAGTGAACGTGAGGAGGCCGGGACAGATACGCAGTATTTT
TRBV6-6	TRBJ1-1	few	NA	CASSPPSGKLEAFF	TGTGCCAGCAGCCCCCCGTCGGGGAAACTAGAAGCTTTCTTT
TRBV29-1	TRBJ2-3	many	NA	CSVDARGDTDTQYF	TGCAGCGTTGATGCAAGGGGGGACACAGATACGCAGTATTTT
TRBV6-2/TRBV6-3	TRBJ2-3	many	NA	CASSKEADTQYF	TGTGCCAGCAGCAAAGAAGCAGATACGCAGTATTTT
TRBV16	TRBJ1-2	NA	NA	CASRPTASYGYTF	TGTGCCAGCAGACCGACAGCATCCTATGGCTACACCTTC
TRBV5-1	TRBJ1-2	few	NA	CASSLSSPGEEGYTF	TGCGCCAGCAGCTTGTCTTCGCCAGGGGAGGAAGGCTACACCTTC
TRBV12-3/TRBV12-4	TRBJ2-1	many	TRBD2	CASSSVLAGGLEQFF	TGTGCCAGCAGTTCCGTCCTAGCGGGGGGGCTGGAGCAGTTCTTC
TRBV5-1	TRBJ1-6	NA	TRBD1	CASSQGTGVNSPLHF	TGCGCCAGCAGCCAGGGGACAGGGGTGAATTCACCCCTCCACTTT
TRBV7-2	TRBJ1-6	many	NA	CASRFPNSPLHF	TGTGCCAGCAGGTTCCCTAATTCACCCCTCCACTTT
TRBV4-3	TRBJ2-1	few	TRBD2	CASGDVTRGGSEQFF	TGCGCCAGCGGGGACGTTACGCGGGGGGGAAGTGAGCAGTTCTTC
TRBV18	TRBJ1-1	few	NA	CASSPRGVMNTEAFF	TGTGCCAGCTCACCAAGGGGGGTCATGAACACTGAAGCTTTCTTT
TRBV29-1	TRBJ1-1	many	NA	CSVDGEAFF	TGCAGCGTTGACGGTGAAGCTTTCTTT
TRBV7-3	TRBJ1-5	NA	TRBD1	CASSPWDRDCQPQHF	TGTGCCAGCAGCCCATGGGACAGGGATTGTCAGCCCCAGCATTTT